The clone carrying this TCR beta chain was found a few times. What it binds is unknown. Template switching with 5'RACE generated the TCR cDNA and added a universal primer site and UMIs. One entry per CDR3 protein results from TCRdb running MiXCR on the 5' RACE reads. The data show more than 95,000 distinct CDR3 sequences, 5.5% to 8% seen once. CDR3 length: 15 amino acids. Per germline, CDR1 MNHNS and CDR2 SASEGT. Trimming took 2 bases from V and 7 from J, leaving 14 bases between them. The sample is drawn from a study of T cells after yellow fever vaccination. Study context: SMART-Seq v4 Ultra Low Input served to prepare low-cell-number fractions. Study findings and constraints: It was a weaker secondary response, yet one that peaked faster, at day 5 versus 15. Detected again after the booster were most primary-vaccination clones, at 95% to 98% CD4 and approximately 85% CD8.

Material: CD4+ T cells sorted from PBMCs, obtained approximately 40 days after the first yellow fever vaccination. This receptor was identified in a man younger than 30 who received the YFV17D yellow fever vaccine. The chain links TRBV6-1 to TRBJ2-2; D is perhaps TRBD1 (5 bases). DNA of the CDR3: TGTGCCAGCAGTGAAATGGGGCAGGGCGGCGGGGAGCTGTTTTTT. Its translation: CASSEMGQGGGELFF.